Following are 5 T cell receptor beta chains from one sample sequenced in a study of blood T cell repertoires in COVID-19. Method: immunoSEQ multiplex PCR; TCRdb's copy keeps in-frame clones and lacks some. The table has 250,000 to 300,000 clones, roughly 90% seen once. The specimen sequenced was peripheral blood. These receptors came from a woman in her 30s with COVID-19, enrolled during active disease.

J is TRBJ1-3 and V is TRBV29-1; D is unclear. Deletions cut 8 bases from V and 4 bases from J, with 9 bases between. Germline CDR1 reads SQVTM; CDR2 reads ANQGSEA. The length of the CDR3 is 11 residues. The CDR3 coding sequence is TGCAGCATTTCGAGGGGAAACACCATATATTTT. It specifies CSISRGNTIYF.

The rearrangement links TRBV2 to TRBJ1-2, with 7 bases identical to TRBD1. Trimming cost V 1 base and J 8 bases; bases outside gene matches: 10. The CDR3 is 15 residues long. Per germline, CDR1 SNHLY and CDR2 FYNNEI. Here the CDR3 reads CASSEEGTVVGGYTF. The CDR3 DNA reads as TGTGCCAGCAGTGAAGAGGGGACAGTGGTAGGAGGCTACACCTTC.

The rearrangement uses TRBV3-1 (or the pseudogene TRBV3-2) and TRBJ2-1; 9 positions match TRBD2. The CDR3 is 18 residues long. Germline-derived CDR1 and CDR2 are LGHDT and YNNKEL (reference sequence). Germline trimming cut 1 base from V and 6 bases from J; bases unmatched to any gene: 13. CDR3 coding DNA: TGTGCCAGCAGCCAAGTTAGCGGGGGAGCAGTTCCCCTCAATGAGCAGTTCTTC. Amino acid sequence: CASSQVSGGAVPLNEQFF.

The CDR3 sequence is CASRAGPNTGELFF. CDR3 DNA sequence: TGTGCCAGCAGGGCGGGTCCAAACACCGGGGAGCTGTTTTTT. This chain links TRBV6-4 with TRBJ2-2, with D perhaps matching TRBD2 (5 bases). With 6 bases removed from V and 2 bases from J, the gap between germline ends came to 10 bases. Germline V gene data show CDR1 as MRHNA and CDR2 as SNTAGT. The CDR3 runs 14 residues.

V and J are TRBV5-1 and TRBJ1-6; D possibly corresponds to TRBD1 (6 bases). In germline, CDR1 is SGHRS, CDR2 YFSETQ. The CDR3 covers 15 residues. Trimming removed 0 bases from V and 6 bases from J, with 10 bases in between. The CDR3 here is CASSLGTVLNSPLHF. The DNA for the CDR3 is TGCGCCAGCAGCTTGGGGACAGTACTTAATTCACCCCTCCACTTT.